Following are 5 T cell receptor beta chains from one sample sequenced in a study of blood T cell repertoires in COVID-19. Clones were sequenced by immunoSEQ multiplex PCR, and TCRdb holds only the in-frame ones, with some missing. Of about 100,000 clones listed, 70% to 90% are singletons. Material for sequencing was PBMCs or T cells enriched from blood (not recorded which). These receptors all stem from a woman aged 50 to 65 who had recovered from COVID-19.

This chain links TRBV18 with TRBJ2-3; TRBD2 matches 8 bases. Germline CDR1 is KGHSH and CDR2 is LQKENI. The trim removed 3 bases at V and 4 bases at J, leaving 9 bases unmatched. The CDR3 sequence is 16 residues long. The CDR3 DNA follows: TGTGCCAGCTCACCGAAGACTAGCGCCGATCCAGATACGCAGTATTTT. This gives the protein CASSPKTSADPDTQYF.

V usage is TRBV28 and J usage is TRBJ1-4; a weak D match, TRBD1 (6 bases). Trimming cost V 3 bases and J 8 bases, with 19 bases left between them. The CDR3 is made up of 16 amino acids. Germline V gene data show CDR1 as MDHEN and CDR2 as SYDVKM. The CDR3 DNA follows: TGTGCCAGCAGTTTGCCCGGACTGGGGGGGGCCGAAAAACTGTTTTTT. Its translation is CASSLPGLGGAEKLFF.

V gene TRBV28 combines with J gene TRBJ1-1; D uncertain. V lost 4 bases and J 7 bases, leaving 10 bases between the germline ends. The CDR3 contains 12 residues. Per the germline V gene, CDR1 is MDHEN and CDR2 is SYDVKM. CDR3 loop: CASSSSHFEAFF. In DNA form, the CDR3 reads TGTGCCAGCAGTTCAAGCCATTTTGAAGCTTTCTTT.

The V call is TRBV13, the J call TRBJ2-5, with TRBD2 matching over 13 bases. Germline values: CDR1 PRHDT, CDR2 FYEKMQ (reference sequence). V lost 2 bases and J lost 3; bases outside the gene matches: 9. The CDR3 has 18 amino acids. In DNA, the CDR3 is TGTGCCAGCAGCTTAAGTCTTGGGGGACTAGCGGGAAAAGAGACCCAGTACTTC. It translates to CASSLSLGGLAGKETQYF.

The chain is built from TRBV5-1 and TRBJ2-5; 7 bases map to TRBD1. CDR1 and CDR2 from the germline V gene are SGHRS and YFSETQ. Germline trimming cut 4 bases from V and 2 bases from J; bases unmatched to any gene: 11. CDR3 length: 16 residues. This chain's CDR3 is CASSLTGWDRQETQYF. The CDR3 nucleotides are TGCGCCAGCAGCCTCACGGGTTGGGACAGACAAGAGACCCAGTACTTC.